The next 10 T cell receptor beta chains were all read from a single sample in a study of blood T cell repertoires in COVID-19 (dated by TCRdb to the early 2020s). The library was made by the immunoSEQ multiplex PCR assay. Held by TCRdb, this immuneACCESS table contains in-frame sequences only and omits some clones. Under half of the omission traces to an unresolved V gene where checked; the cause of the rest is unknown. The sample table holds more than 150,000 clones, of which roughly nine tenths were seen once. The top ten constitute more than 20% of the sample. The sample comprised peripheral blood. These receptors were obtained from a man between 65 and 85 years old with active or convalescent COVID-19.

The rearrangement uses TRBV5-4 and TRBJ1-1, with 9 bases identical to TRBD1. V lost 4 bases to trimming and J lost 5 bases; unmatched junction nucleotides: 12. CDR1 and CDR2 from the germline V gene are SGHNT and YYREEE (reference sequence). The CDR3 loop spans 16 amino acids. In nucleotides, the CDR3 is TGTGCCAGCAGCGTCGGGCCAGCCGGGACAGGGACTGAAGCTTTCTTT. It codes for CASSVGPAGTGTEAFF.

This rearrangement joins TRBV6-5 to TRBJ2-3; a weak D match, TRBD1 (6 bases). The germline V gene has CDR1 MNHEY and CDR2 SVGAGI. V lost 6 bases and J 2 bases, leaving 9 bases between the germline ends. The CDR3 covers 13 residues. CDR3 bases: TGTGCCAGCAGAAGGGACAACACAGATACGCAGTATTTT. Amino acid sequence: CASRRDNTDTQYF.

This chain connects TRBV5-1 to TRBJ1-1; D is uncertain. V dropped 1 base and J dropped 0 bases, with 7 bases sitting between them. The CDR3 length is 14 residues. Germline CDR1 SGHRS, CDR2 YFSETQ. The CDR3 DNA reads TGCGCCAGCAGCTTGCCGGGTCTGAACACTGAAGCTTTCTTT. It codes for CASSLPGLNTEAFF.

The genes are TRBV29-1 and TRBJ1-2; 8 bases align to TRBD1. CDR1 and CDR2 (germline): SQVTM, ANQGSEA. J lost 6 bases, V lost 0 bases, and 9 bases had no gene match. There are 15 residues in the CDR3. The CDR3 region has the DNA TGCAGCGTTGAAGACTTCAGGGGGCCCCCGGATGGCTACACCTTC. It encodes CSVEDFRGPPDGYTF.

The chain joins TRBV7-2 to TRBJ2-1; D might be TRBD2 (6 bases). The V gene's germline CDR1 is SGHTA and CDR2 FQGNSA. Trimming left V 1 base short and J 7 bases short, with 17 bases between. There are 16 residues in the CDR3. CDR3 loop: CASSLGRDGIRNEQFF. Here the CDR3 DNA reads TGTGCCAGCAGCTTAGGGCGGGACGGTATTCGGAATGAGCAGTTCTTC.

This clone came up once. V and J are TRBV18 and TRBJ1-6; TRBD1 agrees at 11 bases. V lost 0 bases to trimming and J lost 7 bases; unmatched junction nucleotides: 2. Germline lookup yields CDR1 KGHSH and CDR2 LQKENI. The length of the CDR3 is 16 residues. The CDR3 loop is CASSPPGQGENSPLHF. In nucleotides, the CDR3 is TGTGCCAGCTCACCACCGGGACAGGGGGAAAATTCACCCCTCCACTTT.

The V and J genes are TRBV18 and TRBJ2-3; TRBD2 matches 12 bases. Unmatched junction bases numbered 12, after V lost 5 bases and J lost 6 bases. CDR1 and CDR2 (germline): KGHSH, LQKENI. The CDR3 is made up of 17 amino acids. CDR3 region: CASSSYPPTSGRDTQYF. The CDR3 DNA is TGTGCCAGCTCATCTTACCCCCCAACTAGCGGGAGGGATACGCAGTATTTT.

This clone appeared a few times. A read error may account for a junction end that differs from germline. CDR3 in DNA: TGTGCCGGTAGCCGGGACATCAATCAGCCCCAGCATTTT. It encodes CAGSRDINQPQHF. The V gene is TRBV19, the J gene TRBJ1-5, with TRBD1 as a possible D gene (6 bases). The CDR3 has 13 residues. Germline V lookup: CDR1 LNHDA, CDR2 SQIVND (reference sequence).

The V call is TRBV6-5, the J call TRBJ1-2, with D perhaps matching TRBD1 (5 bases). This CDR3 has 12 amino acids. Germline V gene data show CDR1 as MNHEY and CDR2 as SVGAGI. V lost 10 bases, J lost 7 bases, and 16 bases lay in between. CDR3 in DNA: TGTGCCATCCTAAGCCTGGGGGGTGGCTACACCTTC. Translation gives CAILSLGGGYTF.

The chain links TRBV7-2 to TRBJ2-1; a weak D match, TRBD2 (5 bases). V was trimmed by 5 bases and J by 7 bases, leaving 21 bases between them. There are 16 residues in the CDR3. Germline lookup yields CDR1 SGHTA and CDR2 FQGNSA. The CDR3 sequence: CASSPQSARTQNEQFF. CDR3 DNA: TGTGCCAGCAGCCCACAAAGCGCCCGGACTCAAAATGAGCAGTTCTTC.